What follows describes a single TCR beta chain. The germline V and J ends were trimmed by 5 bases and 6 bases, with 17 bases remaining between them. Germline V gene sequence: CDR1 SGHAT, CDR2 FQDESV (reference sequence). This CDR3 has 15 residues. Original methodology: Amplifying reference gene primers gave estimates of nucleated cell counts. Assay used: immunoSEQ multiplex PCR; TCRdb lists only in-frame clones, some missing. The V and J calls and clone size are taken from that table; D and trimming were inferred from the DNA. The sample has under 150,000 clones, 80% seen once; the top ten hold more than 20%. The sample belongs to a study of blood T cell repertoires in COVID-19. Study-wide background: Whether acute or convalescent, the COVID-19 samples came from the United States, Italy and Spain.

This TCR came from a human donor in a cohort sampled during active COVID-19. Sequenced: peripheral blood. The chain carries TRBV11-1 and TRBJ2-4, with D perhaps matching TRBD1 (7 bases). The CDR3 DNA follows: TGTGCCAGCAGCCCTAGGGCGGGACAGCTAAACATTCAGTACTTC. This codes for CASSPRAGQLNIQYF. Filled out from reference TRBV11-1 and TRBJ2-4, the complete variable domain reads EAEVAQSPRYKITEKSQAVAFWCDPISGHATLYWYRQILGQGPELLVQFQDESVVDDSQLPKDRFSAERLKGVDSTLKIQPAELGDSAMYLCASSPRAGQLNIQYFGAGTRLSVL.